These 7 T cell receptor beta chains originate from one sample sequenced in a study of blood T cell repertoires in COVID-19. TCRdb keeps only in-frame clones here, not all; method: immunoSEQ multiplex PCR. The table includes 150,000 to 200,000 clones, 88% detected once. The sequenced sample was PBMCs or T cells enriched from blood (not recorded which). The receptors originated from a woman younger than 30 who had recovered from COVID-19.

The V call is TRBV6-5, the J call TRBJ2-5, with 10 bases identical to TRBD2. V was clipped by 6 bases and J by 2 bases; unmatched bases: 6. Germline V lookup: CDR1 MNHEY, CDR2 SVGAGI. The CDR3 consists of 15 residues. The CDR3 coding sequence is TGTGCCAGCAGACCCGATAGCGGGAGGCAAGAGACCCAGTACTTC. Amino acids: CASRPDSGRQETQYF.

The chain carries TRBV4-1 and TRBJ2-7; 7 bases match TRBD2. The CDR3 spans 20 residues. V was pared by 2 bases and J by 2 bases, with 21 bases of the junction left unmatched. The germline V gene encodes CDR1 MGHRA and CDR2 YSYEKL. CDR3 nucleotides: TGCGCCAGCAGCCAAACTTCCCTAGCGGAAAATCACAAACCCACCTACGAGCAGTACTTC. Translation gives CASSQTSLAENHKPTYEQYF.

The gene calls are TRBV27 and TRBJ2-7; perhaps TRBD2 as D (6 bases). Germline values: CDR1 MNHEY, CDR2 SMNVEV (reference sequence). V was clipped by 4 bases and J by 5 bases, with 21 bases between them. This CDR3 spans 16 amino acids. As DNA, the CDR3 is TGTGCCAGCAGTTCATTTGGAATGGGGCGGGGCCACGAGCAGTACTTC. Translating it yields CASSSFGMGRGHEQYF.

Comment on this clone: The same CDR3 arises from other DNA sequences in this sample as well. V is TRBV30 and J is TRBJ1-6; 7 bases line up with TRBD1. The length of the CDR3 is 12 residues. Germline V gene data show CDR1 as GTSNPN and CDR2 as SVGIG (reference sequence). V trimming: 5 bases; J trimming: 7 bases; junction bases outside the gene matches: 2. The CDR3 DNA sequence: TGTGCCTGGGACAGGGTGAATTCACCCCTCCACTTT. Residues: CAWDRVNSPLHF. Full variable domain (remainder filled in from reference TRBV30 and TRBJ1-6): SQTIHQWPATLVQPVGSPLSLECTVEGTSNPNLYWYRQAAGRGLQLLFYSVGIGQISSEVPQNLSASRPQDRQFILSSKKLLLSDSGFYLCAWDRVNSPLHFGNGTRLTVT.

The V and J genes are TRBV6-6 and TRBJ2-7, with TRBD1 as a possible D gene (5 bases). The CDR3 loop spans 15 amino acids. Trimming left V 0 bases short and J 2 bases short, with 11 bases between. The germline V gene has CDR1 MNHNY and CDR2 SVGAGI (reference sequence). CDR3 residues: CASSYSIQAAYEQYF. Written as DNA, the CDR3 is TGTGCCAGCAGTTACTCGATACAGGCCGCCTACGAGCAGTACTTC.

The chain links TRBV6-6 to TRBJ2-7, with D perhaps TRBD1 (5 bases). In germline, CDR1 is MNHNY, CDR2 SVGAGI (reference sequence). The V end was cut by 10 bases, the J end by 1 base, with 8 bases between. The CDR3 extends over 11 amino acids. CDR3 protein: CATGLSYEQYF. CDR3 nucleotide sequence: TGTGCCACAGGGTTATCCTACGAGCAGTACTTC.

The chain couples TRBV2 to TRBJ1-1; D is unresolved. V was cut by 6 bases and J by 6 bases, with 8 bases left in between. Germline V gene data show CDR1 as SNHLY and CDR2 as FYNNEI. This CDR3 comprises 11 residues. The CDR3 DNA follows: TGTGCCAGCAGAAATAGCGCTGAAGCTTTCTTT. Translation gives CASRNSAEAFF. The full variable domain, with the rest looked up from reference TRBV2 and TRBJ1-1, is EPEVTQTPSHQVTQMGQEVILRCVPISNHLYFYWYRQILGQKVEFLVSFYNNEISEKSEIFDDQFSVERPDGSNFTLKIRSTKLEDSAMYFCASRNSAEAFFGQGTRLTVV.